These 7 T cell receptor beta chains share one sample of origin, sequenced in a study of beta chain features in type 1 diabetes. The study reverse transcribed the entire isolated RNA, so it sequenced expressed TCRB transcripts. The repertoire was sequenced with immunoSEQ multiplex PCR; TCRdb's copy has only in-frame clones and lacks some. The sample has a few hundred thousand clones, less than 15% seen once. Sequenced sample: naive CD4+ T cells from blood. Receptors originate from a woman aged 18-30 years in good health.

V and J are TRBV7-9 and TRBJ2-1, with 10 bases fitting TRBD2. Germline lookup yields CDR1 SEHNR and CDR2 FQNEAQ (reference sequence). The J segment lost 5 bases and the V segment lost 4 bases, leaving 8 bases of the junction unmatched. CDR3 length: 16 residues. The CDR3 here is CASSSLSGRANNEQFF. The DNA of the CDR3 is TGTGCCAGCAGCTCCCTCAGCGGGAGGGCAAACAATGAGCAGTTCTTC.

This clone was found a few times. V is TRBV28 and J is TRBJ2-1; D unresolved. This CDR3 contains 11 residues. V was trimmed by 6 bases and J by 7 bases, leaving 7 bases between them. Germline V CDR1 and CDR2: MDHEN, SYDVKM. The CDR3 loop is CASRTPNEQFF. Here the CDR3 DNA reads TGTGCCAGCAGGACTCCAAATGAGCAGTTCTTC.

V usage is TRBV29-1 and J usage is TRBJ2-7; D might be TRBD2 (6 bases). In germline, CDR1 is SQVTM, CDR2 ANQGSEA. V was cut by 5 bases and J by 6 bases, with 20 bases left in between. The CDR3 extends over 14 amino acids. CDR3 sequence reads: CSVQMGALGGEQYF. CDR3 DNA sequence: TGCAGCGTTCAGATGGGAGCGCTCGGGGGCGAGCAGTACTTC.

This clone has just a few counts. The V and J genes are TRBV28 and TRBJ2-3; TRBD2 matches 12 bases. The V segment lost 3 bases and the J segment 4 bases; nucleotides outside the gene matches: 8. This CDR3 spans 17 amino acids. In germline, CDR1 is MDHEN, CDR2 SYDVKM. CDR3 residues: CASSLYSSGRASDTQYF. In nucleotides, the CDR3 is TGTGCCAGCAGTTTGTACTCTAGCGGGAGGGCCTCAGATACGCAGTATTTT.

This clone was recorded a few times. The V and J genes are TRBV18 and TRBJ2-1; tentatively, D is TRBD2 (6 bases). Germline V gives CDR1 KGHSH, CDR2 LQKENI. Deletions cut 1 base from V and 1 base from J, with 8 bases between. The CDR3 is made up of 15 amino acids. The CDR3 sequence is CASSPRAGSYNEQFF. Here the CDR3 DNA reads TGTGCCAGCTCACCACGGGCGGGGTCCTACAATGAGCAGTTCTTC.

V is TRBV25-1 and J is TRBJ2-3; 8 nucleotides match TRBD2. In germline, CDR1 is MGHDK, CDR2 SYGVNS. The CDR3 extends over 16 amino acids. V was clipped by 4 bases and J by 0 bases; unmatched bases: 6. CDR3 sequence (DNA): TGTGCCAGCAGTGTACTAGCGGCGCTAAGCACAGATACGCAGTATTTT. This sequence encodes CASSVLAALSTDTQYF.

This clone turned up a few times. The same CDR3 arises from other DNA sequences in this sample as well. The chain combines TRBV5-1 with TRBJ1-1; D ambiguous. The CDR3 consists of 13 residues. Trimming took off 0 bases at V and 5 bases at J, with 8 bases between the two ends. Looked up from germline, CDR1 is SGHRS and CDR2 is YFSETQ. The CDR3 coding sequence is TGCGCCAGCAGCTTGGCCGGGGAAACTGAAGCTTTCTTT. Its translation is CASSLAGETEAFF.